This paragraph covers one T cell receptor (beta chain) sequence. Its target is unknown. Survey-depth immunoSEQ sequencing covered TCR beta CDR3 regions. Clones were read by immunoSEQ multiplex PCR, and TCRdb kept only the in-frame ones, dropping some. The sample lists 4,000 to 6,000 clones, 66% occurring once. The CDR3 has 13 amino acids. Germline V gene data show CDR1 as MDHEN and CDR2 as SYDVKM. The V gene lost 0 bases and the J gene lost 6 bases, with 8 bases spanning the gap. This entry comes from a study of CD8 T cell repertoires and HIV-1 epitope variants. Whole-study context: Twenty-five autologous and known Gag and Nef epitope variant peptides each stimulated T cells separately. An uncultured baseline aliquot held 1M T cells. Study-level points and caveats: Of eight to ten antigen-specific beta clonotypes, 5 or 6 appeared to cross-react with escape variants.

V usage is TRBV28 and J usage is TRBJ1-2; the D is unclear. The specimen was cultured CD8+ T cells derived from PBMCs. The TCR originated in a male donor with HIV. The CDR3: CASSLWQRDGYTF. The CDR3 region has the DNA TGTGCCAGCAGTTTATGGCAGCGCGATGGCTACACCTTC.